The 25 T cell receptor beta chains listed next were all sequenced from one sample in a study of graft-versus-host responses after intestinal transplantation. These receptors have no identified antigens. The method was immunoSEQ multiplex PCR; TCRdb's version includes in-frame clones alone and lacks a portion of them. This sample has roughly 100,000 clones, with roughly 87% found just once. The sample was unstimulated CD4+ T cells sorted from spleen or lymph node cells, taken before intestinal transplant. These receptors were collected from a human donor who received an intestinal transplant.

The CDR3 loop is CAVLTPWGKANYGYTF. In nucleotides, the CDR3 is TGTGCCGTGCTGACCCCGTGGGGGAAGGCTAACTATGGCTACACCTTC. The V and J genes are TRBV7-6 and TRBJ1-2; TRBD1 might be the D (5 bases). The CDR3 sequence is 16 residues long. V gave up 11 bases and J gave up 0 bases, with 22 bases separating them. Per the germline V gene, CDR1 is SGHVS and CDR2 is FNYEAQ.

CDR3 loop: CASSQEGGYSEKLFF. The DNA of the CDR3 is TGCGCCAGCAGCCAAGAAGGGGGTTATTCAGAAAAACTGTTTTTT. The V call is TRBV4-1, the J call TRBJ1-4; a possible D gene is TRBD1 (6 bases). The CDR3 extends over 15 amino acids. Germline V lookup: CDR1 MGHRA, CDR2 YSYEKL. Trimming pared 0 bases from V and 8 bases from J, leaving 13 bases between.

The V call is TRBV10-2, the J call TRBJ2-1; a possible D gene is TRBD2 (6 bases). This CDR3 spans 15 amino acids. V was trimmed by 3 bases and J by 1 base, leaving 10 bases between them. Germline CDR1 is WSHSY and CDR2 is SAAADI. CDR3 DNA: TGCGCCAGCAGTGACGCGGGAATGTCCTACAATGAGCAGTTCTTC. Translating it yields CASSDAGMSYNEQFF.

V and J are TRBV6-6 and TRBJ1-4, with 10 bases that match TRBD1. This CDR3 spans 15 amino acids. The germline V gene has CDR1 MNHNY and CDR2 SVGAGI (reference sequence). The junction had 1 base not matched to a gene; V was cut back by 0 bases and J by 6 bases. In nucleotides, the CDR3 is TGTGCCAGCAGTTACTCGACAGGGGGCGATGAAAAACTGTTTTTT. Protein product: CASSYSTGGDEKLFF.

This chain links TRBV4-1 with TRBJ1-1, with a tentative D call TRBD1 (6 bases). The V gene lost 1 base and the J gene lost 8 bases, with 14 bases spanning the gap. Germline CDR1 reads MGHRA; CDR2 reads YSYEKL. This CDR3 is 14 amino acids long. CDR3 protein: CASSQASLGAEAFF. The CDR3 nucleotides read TGCGCCAGCAGCCAAGCGAGTCTGGGGGCAGAAGCTTTCTTT.

The chain joins TRBV18 to TRBJ2-3; TRBD2 agrees at 9 bases. V gave up 6 bases and J gave up 7 bases; unmatched junction bases: 20. Germline-derived CDR1 and CDR2 are KGHSH and LQKENI. CDR3 length: 18 residues. The CDR3 sequence: CASSSLKGSREGLNTQYF. The CDR3 coding sequence is TGTGCCAGCTCTTCACTAAAGGGTTCGCGGGAGGGCCTTAATACGCAGTATTTT.

V gene TRBV7-2 combines with J gene TRBJ1-5; TRBD1 might be the D (5 bases). V lost 7 bases to trimming and J lost 3 bases, with 13 bases between them. This CDR3 comprises 14 residues. Germline CDR1 is SGHTA and CDR2 is FQGNSA. CDR3 sequence (DNA): TGTGCCAGCACCCACCGACAGTACAATCAGCCCCAGCATTTT. Translated: CASTHRQYNQPQHF.

The chain has TRBV7-3 and TRBJ1-1; no reliable D call. This CDR3 region has 15 residues. Trimming shortened V by 0 bases and J by 2 bases, and 10 bases separated the two germline ends. Per germline, CDR1 SGHTA and CDR2 FQGTGA. CDR3 amino acids: CASSLTPKDNTEAFF. The DNA for the CDR3 is TGTGCCAGCAGCTTAACCCCGAAAGATAACACTGAAGCTTTCTTT.

The rearrangement joins TRBV11-2 to TRBJ1-6; TRBD1 is a possible D gene (6 bases). This CDR3 is 18 amino acids long. Germline V gives CDR1 SGHAT, CDR2 FQNNGV. Trimming took off 7 bases at V and 0 bases at J, with 19 bases between the two ends. In DNA, the CDR3 is TGTGCCAGCAAACAGACAACAGGGCGGAGCTCCTATAATTCACCCCTCCACTTT. Protein product: CASKQTTGRSSYNSPLHF. The full variable domain, rest sourced from reference TRBV11-2 and TRBJ1-6, is EAGVAQSPRYKIIEKRQSVAFWCNPISGHATLYWYQQILGQGPKLLIQFQNNGVVDDSQLPKDRFSAERLKGVDSTLKIQPAKLEDSAVYLCASKQTTGRSSYNSPLHFGNGTRLTVT.

V usage is TRBV5-1 and J usage is TRBJ1-3; the match to TRBD1 covers 7 bases. The CDR3 is 18 residues long. The V gene's germline CDR1 is SGHRS and CDR2 YFSETQ. The ends lost 7 bases at V and 0 bases at J; junction bases unmatched: 16. The CDR3 is CASSPVLRGLGSGNTIYF. Written as DNA, the CDR3 is TGCGCCAGCTCGCCGGTACTAAGGGGGCTTGGCTCTGGAAACACCATATATTTT.

The chain carries TRBV5-1 and TRBJ2-7; D not certain. V was clipped by 2 bases and J by 12 bases, with 9 bases between them. The CDR3 has 10 amino acids. Looked up from germline, CDR1 is SGHRS and CDR2 is YFSETQ. CDR3 residues: CASSFRRTYF. The CDR3 DNA reads as TGCGCCAGCAGCTTTCGGCGGACGTACTTC.

This sequence joins TRBV18 and TRBJ1-1, with D possibly being TRBD1 (5 bases). V was pared by 2 bases and J by 0 bases, with 7 bases between. There are 14 residues in the CDR3. Germline values: CDR1 KGHSH, CDR2 LQKENI. The CDR3 DNA follows: TGTGCCAGCTCACCAGGGGGATTGAACACTGAAGCTTTCTTT. It translates to CASSPGGLNTEAFF.

The rearrangement uses TRBV6-5 and TRBJ1-2, with TRBD1 matching over 9 bases. J lost 5 bases, V lost 6 bases, and 10 bases had no gene match. The CDR3 spans 15 residues. Germline CDR1 and CDR2: MNHEY and SVGAGI. The CDR3 sequence is CASRGRTGELYGYTF. CDR3 coding DNA: TGTGCCAGCAGGGGCCGGACAGGGGAGTTATATGGCTACACCTTC.

The gene calls are TRBV7-2 and TRBJ1-5; D remains unclear. V was cut by 4 bases and J by 5 bases, with 12 bases left in between. Germline V lookup: CDR1 SGHTA, CDR2 FQGNSA. CDR3 length equals 14 residues. The CDR3 bases are TGTGCCAGCAGCTACCGATGGGCTGATCAGCCCCAGCATTTT. Translating it yields CASSYRWADQPQHF.

CDR3 amino acids: CASSQTSESPNSPLHF. Written as DNA, the CDR3 is TGCGCCAGCAGCCAGACAAGTGAGTCCCCTAATTCACCCCTCCACTTT. The rearrangement links TRBV4-1 to TRBJ1-6; D gene uncertain. The V gene's germline CDR1 is MGHRA and CDR2 YSYEKL. The CDR3 length is 16 residues. V dropped 3 bases and J dropped 6 bases, with 15 bases sitting between them.

CDR3 bases: TGTGCCACCAGCAGAGATCGTGGGTTCACAGATACGCAGTATTTT. It translates to CATSRDRGFTDTQYF. V is TRBV15 and J is TRBJ2-3; D not certain. This CDR3 has 15 amino acids. The germline V gene has CDR1 LNHNV and CDR2 YYDKDF (reference sequence). With 0 bases removed from V and 2 bases from J, the gap between germline ends came to 9 bases.

This clone was seen more than once but under ten times. The chain carries TRBV6-5 and TRBJ1-1; D gene unclear. Trimming pared 4 bases from V and 3 bases from J, leaving 3 bases between. CDR1 MNHEY and CDR2 SVGAGI come from the germline V gene. The CDR3 consists of 11 residues. The CDR3 is CASSSDTEAFF. In nucleotides, the CDR3 is TGTGCCAGCAGTTCGGACACTGAAGCTTTCTTT.

This clone was detected only once. The chain has TRBV18 and TRBJ2-5; maybe TRBD1 (5 bases). Trimming left V 2 bases short and J 4 bases short, with 5 bases between. The CDR3 spans 12 residues. CDR1 and CDR2 from the germline V gene are KGHSH and LQKENI. The CDR3 protein is CASSPRGETQYF. The DNA of the CDR3 is TGTGCCAGCTCACCAAGGGGAGAGACCCAGTACTTC.

The chain employs TRBV29-1 and TRBJ1-3; D remains unclear. V was pared by 4 bases and J by 0 bases, with 7 bases between. This CDR3 has 13 residues. The V gene's germline CDR1 is SQVTM and CDR2 ANQGSEA. The CDR3 loop reads CSVALHSGNTIYF. The CDR3 nucleotides read TGCAGCGTTGCACTCCACTCTGGAAACACCATATATTTT.

V and J are TRBV2 and TRBJ2-2, with TRBD1 identical over 8 bases. V was clipped by 5 bases and J by 4 bases; unmatched bases: 6. Looked up from germline, CDR1 is SNHLY and CDR2 is FYNNEI. This CDR3 is built from 15 residues. CDR3 loop: CASSKEGQVTGELFF. The DNA for the CDR3 is TGTGCCAGCAGTAAGGAGGGACAGGTCACCGGGGAGCTGTTTTTT.

In the case of this clone: Other DNA sequences in this sample translate to the same CDR3. DNA of the CDR3: TGTGCCAGCTCACCACCGGGACAGGGGTCCCACGAGCAGTACTTC. This encodes CASSPPGQGSHEQYF. The rearrangement links TRBV18 to TRBJ2-7; 10 nucleotides align to TRBD1. The CDR3 consists of 15 residues. CDR1 KGHSH and CDR2 LQKENI come from the germline V gene. The J segment lost 5 bases and the V segment lost 0 bases, leaving 4 bases of the junction unmatched.

This clone was seen a single time. The chain has TRBV10-3 and TRBJ2-1, with 11 bases aligning to TRBD2. CDR3 length: 16 residues. V was clipped by 4 bases and J by 1 base; unmatched bases: 3. Germline V gene data show CDR1 as ENHRY and CDR2 as SYGVKD. For the CDR3, the DNA is TGTGCCATCAGTGGGGGACTAGCGGAATCCTACAATGAGCAGTTCTTC. Amino acid sequence: CAISGGLAESYNEQFF.

The J gene is TRBJ1-2, the V gene TRBV5-4; D might be TRBD1 (6 bases). Trimming cost V 1 base and J 10 bases, with 17 bases left between them. Per germline, CDR1 SGHNT and CDR2 YYREEE (reference sequence). The CDR3 length is 14 residues. CDR3 in amino acids: CASSLTWTASIYTF. DNA for the CDR3: TGTGCCAGCAGCTTGACTTGGACAGCGAGCATCTACACCTTC.

The V call is TRBV7-2, the J call TRBJ2-3; D may correspond to TRBD1 or TRBD2 (5 bases each). This CDR3 is built from 18 residues. Trimming pared 2 bases from V and 2 bases from J, leaving 20 bases between. The V gene's germline CDR1 is SGHTA and CDR2 FQGNSA. The CDR3 region is CASSLRGPSGTNTDTQYF. Written as DNA, the CDR3 is TGTGCCAGCAGCTTAAGAGGACCCTCGGGGACCAACACAGATACGCAGTATTTT.

This chain links TRBV5-6 with TRBJ2-1, with TRBD2 as a possible D gene (5 bases). Trimming removed 1 base from V and 2 bases from J, with 7 bases in between. The CDR3 sequence is 14 residues long. Per the germline V gene, CDR1 is SGHDT and CDR2 is YYEEEE. The CDR3 protein is CASSLRRAYNEQFF. The CDR3 nucleotides read TGTGCCAGCAGCTTGAGGCGGGCCTACAATGAGCAGTTCTTC.